This T cell receptor (beta chain) was observed in a study of Ad26.COV2.S vaccination and SARS-CoV-2 variants. Treatment here: approximately 18 received Ad26.COV2.S at low or high dose, single or two shots; roughly five received placebo; per-sample allocation not given. Sampling occurred on day 63 after the first vaccine or placebo injection. This CDR3 has 14 amino acids. Germline V gene sequence: CDR1 LGHNA, CDR2 YSLEER. Trimming pared 0 bases from V and 11 bases from J, leaving 16 bases between. Sequencing was performed with immunoSEQ multiplex PCR; in TCRdb, only in-frame clones are kept and a portion is missing. The sample lists about 380,000 clones, roughly 80% occurring once.

The chain combines TRBV4-3 with TRBJ1-1; the D is unclear. The clonotype originates from a person aged 18-65 years who received the Ad26.COV2.S COVID-19 vaccine or a placebo. The sequencing here drew on peripheral blood, taken in a trial of Ad26.COV2.S vaccine versus placebo. The CDR3, as DNA: TGCGCCAGCAGCCAAGAAGGGTCAGGATCGGGGGCTTTCTTT. Its protein product is CASSQEGSGSGAFF.